This TCR beta chain was identified in a study of T cells after yellow fever vaccination. Study summary: Low-cell-number fractions underwent preparation using SMART-Seq v4 Ultra Low Input. Study findings and constraints: Researchers cautioned that FACS-sorted repertoires could harbor abundant clonotypes contaminating from the bulk population. Reappearance after the booster was observed for most primary-vaccination clones (about 96% CD4, less than 90% CD8).

From the 5' RACE reads, TCRdb called clonotypes with MiXCR, one entry per CDR3 protein. The table has hundreds of thousands of distinct CDR3 sequences, over 15% seen once. Germline CDR1 is LNHNV and CDR2 is YYDKDF (reference sequence). CDR3 length: 15 amino acids. V lost 1 base, J lost 1 base, and 7 bases lay in between. This clonotype was observed a few times. Its antigen is not identified. The sequencing used PBMCs, collected 15 days after the yellow fever booster vaccination. The chain has TRBV15 and TRBJ2-2, with D possibly TRBD1 on 6 matching bases. The TCR sequence derives from a man aged 30 to 39 who received the YFV17D yellow fever vaccine. The CDR3: CATSRGGQNTGELFF. CDR3 nucleotides: TGTGCCACCAGCAGAGGGGGACAGAACACCGGGGAGCTGTTTTTT.